A selection of T cell receptor beta chains follows, all from one sample in a study of blood T cell repertoires in COVID-19. Sequencing was performed with immunoSEQ multiplex PCR; in TCRdb, only in-frame clones are kept and a portion is missing. Of hundreds of thousands of clones listed, 90% were seen once; the top ten hold about 1.7%. Sample: PBMCs or T cells enriched from blood (not recorded which). These receptors were collected from a young woman with acute COVID-19. Both conserved end residues are part of each CDR3. The D gene is left open where the match is weak. Clone size is given for some rows only: seen once, a few or many times, or a class if the clone is expanded.

j_call	clone_size	d_call	v_call	cdr3_nt	cdr3_aa
TRBJ2-1	once	.	TRBV19	TGTGCCAGTAGGTCTAGTACTACCCCACCCCTTAATGAGCAGTTCTTC	CASRSSTTPPLNEQFF
TRBJ2-4	.	TRBD2	TRBV28	TGTGCCAGCAGTTCACTAGCGGGGACCGGGGCACAGTACTTC	CASSSLAGTGAQYF
TRBJ2-1	.	TRBD2	TRBV29-1	TGCAGCGGGGAAATATCTAGCGGGAGCGGTTTGCAGTTCTTC	CSGEISSGSGLQFF
TRBJ2-7	.	.	TRBV18	TGTGCCAGCTCACTTCCGGTTTCGGACGAGCAGTACTTC	CASSLPVSDEQYF
TRBJ2-2	.	.	TRBV7-7	TGTGCTAGCAGCTTAGGGGGGGACCAGAACACCGGGGAGCTGTTTTTT	CASSLGGDQNTGELFF
TRBJ2-7	.	TRBD2	TRBV7-2	TGTGCCAGCAGCTCTAGGACTAGCAGCCACTACGAGCAGTACTTC	CASSSRTSSHYEQYF
TRBJ2-7	.	TRBD1	TRBV7-9	TGTGCCAGCAGCTCCTACAGGGGTGGGTTCGAGCAGTACTTC	CASSSYRGGFEQYF
TRBJ2-3	.	.	TRBV27	TGTGCCAGCAGTTTATTTGGCCCCACAGATACGCAGTATTTT	CASSLFGPTDTQYF
TRBJ2-2	.	TRBD1	TRBV5-4	TGTGCCAGCAGCCCGGGACAGCCCAACACCGGGGAGCTGTTTTTT	CASSPGQPNTGELFF
TRBJ2-1	.	TRBD2	TRBV28	TGTGCCAGCAGCTTAGCGGGGGGAGACAATGAGCAGTTCTTC	CASSLAGGDNEQFF
TRBJ2-1	.	TRBD1	TRBV6-1	TGTGCCAGCAGTGACAGGTTCGATATGACGGGGACAGGCCCAAGGAATGAGCAGTTCTTC	CASSDRFDMTGTGPRNEQFF
TRBJ2-1	.	.	TRBV10-3	TGTGCCATCAGTGAGTCCGGAGGAGTAGGTTCCTGGGAGCAGTTCTTC	CAISESGGVGSWEQFF
TRBJ2-1	once	TRBD2	TRBV5-1	TGCGCCAGCAGCCCGGGACTAGCGGTTAATGAGCAGTTCTTC	CASSPGLAVNEQFF
TRBJ2-2	.	TRBD2	TRBV5-1	TGCGCCAGCAGTTGGACTAGCGGCACCGGGGAGCTGTTTTTT	CASSWTSGTGELFF
TRBJ2-1	.	.	TRBV7-9	TGTGCCAGCAGCCCGGGAGTCTCGTACAATGAGCAGTTCTTC	CASSPGVSYNEQFF
TRBJ1-1	.	.	TRBV29-1	TGCAGCGTGGTCGGAAGCGGGGCAGCTTTCTTT	CSVVGSGAAFF
TRBJ1-3	.	.	TRBV7-8	TGTGCCAGCAGCTCCAACAGGGTCCTCTTATCTGGAAACACCATATATTTT	CASSSNRVLLSGNTIYF
TRBJ2-1	.	TRBD2	TRBV19	TGTGCCAGCCGAGCTACTAGCGGGAGGGCCCCCAGCAATGAGCAGTTCTTC	CASRATSGRAPSNEQFF
TRBJ2-7	.	.	TRBV30	TGTGCCTGGAATGAGGGGGTCTCCTACGAGCAGTACTTC	CAWNEGVSYEQYF
TRBJ2-3	.	TRBD2	TRBV3-1/TRBV3-2	TGTGCCAGCACACAGCGGGACGCTAGCACAGATACGCAGTATTTT	CASTQRDASTDTQYF
TRBJ2-3	.	TRBD2	TRBV7-6	TGTGCCAGCAGCACATTAGCGGGGGGTGGCACAGATACGCAGTATTTT	CASSTLAGGGTDTQYF
TRBJ2-1	.	TRBD2	TRBV13	TGTGCCAGCAGGATAGCGGGAGGACGGCATGAGCAGTTCTTC	CASRIAGGRHEQFF
TRBJ2-7	few	.	TRBV5-4	TGTGCCAGCAGCTTCGGGGGTTCTATCAACGAGCAGTACTTC	CASSFGGSINEQYF
TRBJ2-3	once	.	TRBV7-2	TGTGCCAGCAGCCCGGTAGCGGCCCTTGGGGATACGCAGTATTTT	CASSPVAALGDTQYF
TRBJ1-1	.	.	TRBV6-5	TGTGCCAGCAGTTCCCCAGTTTTACAGGTGACTGAAGCTTTCTTT	CASSSPVLQVTEAFF
TRBJ1-6	.	TRBD1	TRBV9	TGTGCCAGCAGCGCCCGGACAGGGGAGAATTCACCCCTCCACTTT	CASSARTGENSPLHF
TRBJ2-2	few	TRBD1	TRBV24-1	TGTGCCACCAGTGATTTACCGGGACAGGGCAACACCGGGGAGCTGTTTTTT	CATSDLPGQGNTGELFF
TRBJ1-6	.	TRBD1	TRBV7-2	TGTGCCAGCAGCTCCCACAGGGGGGGGAATTCACCCCTCCACTTT	CASSSHRGGNSPLHF
TRBJ2-1	.	TRBD2	TRBV6-1	TGTGCCAGCAGTGAAAGGTCCCATCTAGCGGTGGACTACAATGAGCAGTTCTTC	CASSERSHLAVDYNEQFF